The next 9 T cell receptor beta chains were all read from a single sample in a study of T cell responses to AZD1222 COVID-19 vaccine. Sequenced by immunoSEQ multiplex PCR; TCRdb stores in-frame clones only, minus some. The table records roughly 140,000 clones, just over 90% of them present only once. Material: peripheral blood, obtained on day 0 of AZD1222 vaccination. The receptors were gathered from an adult in good health.

The V call is TRBV19, the J call TRBJ1-4; D is ambiguous. CDR3 length equals 15 residues. Looked up from germline, CDR1 is LNHDA and CDR2 is SQIVND (reference sequence). Trimming stripped 1 base from V and 3 bases from J, with 9 bases between. CDR3 coding DNA: TGTGCCAGTAGTATAGCCCCGGTCCCTAATGAAAAACTGTTTTTT. Translating gives CASSIAPVPNEKLFF.

The chain recombines TRBV19 with TRBJ1-2, with D hard to call. CDR3 size: 14 residues. Trimming cost V 2 bases and J 7 bases, with 14 bases left between them. The germline gives CDR1 LNHDA, CDR2 SQIVND (reference sequence). The CDR3 DNA sequence: TGTGCCAGTAGTATAAATTCTGGGCAGCGTGGCTACACCTTC. It is translated as CASSINSGQRGYTF.

The chain employs TRBV5-4 and TRBJ1-4; a weak D match, TRBD1 (5 bases). The CDR3 totals 14 residues. The V gene lost 4 bases and the J gene lost 10 bases, with 17 bases spanning the gap. Germline loops: CDR1 SGHNT, CDR2 YYREEE (reference sequence). CDR3 residues: CASSMGVGVGKLFF. CDR3 DNA sequence: TGTGCCAGCAGCATGGGGGTCGGGGTAGGAAAACTGTTTTTT.

The rearrangement uses TRBV11-3 and TRBJ2-3, with 12 bases matching TRBD2. This CDR3 has 16 residues. J gave up 0 bases and V 5 bases, and 3 bases lay outside the gene matches. Germline V CDR1 and CDR2: SGHNT, YENEEA. The CDR3 coding sequence is TGTGCCAGCAGCCCAGGGACTAGCGGGAGCACAGATACGCAGTATTTT. It encodes CASSPGTSGSTDTQYF.

This chain joins TRBV12-3 or TRBV12-4 and TRBJ1-1; possibly TRBD1 for D (6 bases). CDR3 length equals 11 residues. The V end was cut by 10 bases, the J end by 11 bases, with 17 bases between. The CDR3 DNA is TGTGCCACAGAGGAGGGGGTAGGGGCTTTCTTT. As protein: CATEEGVGAFF.

On this clone: At one of its ends the junction is not consistent with the germline gene, which may arise from a read error. V gene TRBV10-1 combines with J gene TRBJ1-5; D unclear. CDR3 length equals 14 residues. CDR1 is WNHNN, CDR2 SYGVQD, per germline (reference sequence). In nucleotides, the CDR3 is TGCGCCAGCAGTGCGGGATGTAGCCATCAGCCCCAGCATTTT. This sequence encodes CASSAGCSHQPQHF.

The gene calls are TRBV12-3 or TRBV12-4 and TRBJ2-2; D not resolved. The CDR3 loop spans 13 amino acids. V was pared by 5 bases and J by 5 bases, with 9 bases between. The CDR3, as DNA: TGTGCCAGCAGTACGTACGGGACCGGGGAGCTGTTTTTT. It encodes CASSTYGTGELFF.

The table lists this clone with a count of one. The chain joins TRBV7-9 to TRBJ2-2; no clear D. The germline V gene encodes CDR1 SEHNR and CDR2 FQNEAQ (reference sequence). Deletions cut 2 bases from V and 1 base from J, with 8 bases between. The CDR3 spans 15 residues. CDR3 amino acids: CASSLRRLNTGELFF. The CDR3 DNA follows: TGTGCCAGCAGCTTACGGCGTCTGAACACCGGGGAGCTGTTTTTT.

This chain connects TRBV4-2 to TRBJ2-7; D uncertain. Trimming removed 3 bases at V and 0 bases at J, with 6 bases between. The CDR3 is 13 residues long. CDR1 is LGHNA, CDR2 YNFKEQ, per germline. CDR3 amino acids: CASSQESSYEQYF. CDR3 DNA sequence: TGTGCCAGCAGCCAGGAAAGCTCCTACGAGCAGTACTTC.